What follows are 20 T cell receptor beta chains derived from one specimen sequenced in a study of blood T cell repertoires in COVID-19. The protocol was immunoSEQ multiplex PCR, while the TCRdb copy is restricted to in-frame clones and leaves out a portion. Found here are under 350,000 clones, 83% of them singletons; the top ten hold more than 8%. Sequencing was carried out using peripheral blood. These TCRs come from a woman in her fifties or sixties who had recovered from COVID-19.

V is TRBV20-1 and J is TRBJ1-5; D not resolved. The CDR3 covers 14 residues. Germline values: CDR1 DFQATT, CDR2 SNEGSKA (reference sequence). Trimming left V 3 bases short and J 0 bases short, with 9 bases between. The DNA of the CDR3 is TGCAGTGCTAGTCCAGGATATAGCAATCAGCCCCAGCATTTT. It translates to CSASPGYSNQPQHF.

The chain recombines TRBV7-6 with TRBJ2-7, with D possibly matching TRBD1 (5 bases). V lost 5 bases and J 0 bases, leaving 11 bases between the germline ends. This CDR3 is 14 amino acids long. Germline assignment: CDR1 SGHVS and CDR2 FNYEAQ. CDR3 sequence (DNA): TGTGCCAGCAGCCTACAAAGGGGCTCCTACGAGCAGTACTTC. It is translated as CASSLQRGSYEQYF. The entire variable domain, with the rest obtained from reference TRBV7-6 and TRBJ2-7, is as follows: GAGVSQSPRYKVTKRGQDVALRCDPISGHVSLYWYRQALGQGPEFLTYFNYEAQQDKSGLPNDRFSAERPEGSISTLTIQRTEQRDSAMYRCASSLQRGSYEQYFGPGTRLTVT.

The CDR3 DNA follows: TGTGCCAGCTCCCGCAACGAGGGAGGGACAGGGTTGTACGAGCAGTACTTC. It encodes CASSRNEGGTGLYEQYF. The genes are TRBV18 and TRBJ2-7, with TRBD1 identical over 9 bases. The germline gives CDR1 KGHSH, CDR2 LQKENI. V lost 6 bases, J lost 4 bases, and 16 bases stayed unmatched. The CDR3 runs to 17 residues.

The chain links TRBV27 to TRBJ1-2, with a tentative D call TRBD1 (6 bases). Trimming left V 6 bases short and J 5 bases short, with 13 bases between. This CDR3 is built from 13 residues. Germline V gives CDR1 MNHEY, CDR2 SMNVEV (reference sequence). CDR3 DNA: TGTGCCAGCAGACCCGACAGGACATATGGCTACACCTTC. Translating it yields CASRPDRTYGYTF.

This chain uses TRBV19 with TRBJ2-3; no reliable D call. CDR3 length: 15 residues. Germline V CDR1 and CDR2: LNHDA, SQIVND (reference sequence). V lost 7 bases to trimming and J lost 0 bases, with 14 bases between them. In DNA form, the CDR3 reads TGTGCCAGTAACGATGAGCGCTCTAGCACAGATACGCAGTATTTT. It yields the protein CASNDERSSTDTQYF.

This clone was recorded once. V gene TRBV7-6 combines with J gene TRBJ2-7, with TRBD2 as a possible D gene (6 bases). The CDR3 contains 18 residues. V gave up 1 base and J gave up 4 bases, with 23 bases separating them. CDR1 is SGHVS, CDR2 FNYEAQ, per germline. In nucleotides, the CDR3 is TGTGCCAGCAGCTTAGATGCTCGCCTGGGGGAGGAAGCTTACGAGCAGTACTTC. It specifies CASSLDARLGEEAYEQYF.

The J gene is TRBJ1-2, the V gene TRBV23-1; D is perhaps TRBD1 (6 bases). TRBV23-1 is an ORF for which the function is uncertain. Trimming pared 2 bases from V and 0 bases from J, leaving 13 bases between. This CDR3 has 16 residues. This CDR3 is CASSQRTVNSNYGYTF. The CDR3 region has the DNA TGCGCCAGCAGTCAACGGACAGTAAATTCTAACTATGGCTACACCTTC.

This CDR3 is CASRGPGQGIDGYTF. Written as DNA, the CDR3 is TGTGCCAGTAGGGGTCCGGGACAGGGCATTGATGGCTACACCTTC. The rearrangement uses TRBV19 and TRBJ1-2; TRBD1 matches at 9 bases. Germline trimming cut 6 bases from V and 6 bases from J; bases unmatched to any gene: 11. This CDR3 spans 15 amino acids. Germline V gene sequence: CDR1 LNHDA, CDR2 SQIVND (reference sequence).

The chain employs TRBV19 and TRBJ1-6, with D possibly being TRBD1 (5 bases). The V gene lost 3 bases and the J gene lost 6 bases, with 12 bases spanning the gap. CDR3 size: 15 residues. The V gene's germline CDR1 is LNHDA and CDR2 SQIVND (reference sequence). The CDR3 here is CASSMWGLVNSPLHF. The CDR3 DNA sequence: TGTGCCAGTAGTATGTGGGGACTGGTTAATTCACCCCTCCACTTT.

CDR3 in amino acids: CAISERTGGAGQPQHF. In nucleotides, the CDR3 is TGTGCCATCAGTGAGCGGACAGGGGGCGCGGGTCAGCCCCAGCATTTT. This rearrangement joins TRBV10-3 to TRBJ1-5; TRBD1 matches at 11 bases. Germline V gene data show CDR1 as ENHRY and CDR2 as SYGVKD. This CDR3 spans 16 amino acids. After removal of 2 bases from V and 6 bases from J, the junction contained 6 bases not matched to a gene.

The V gene is TRBV6-5, the J gene TRBJ2-7, with D possibly matching TRBD1 (6 bases). The germline V gene has CDR1 MNHEY and CDR2 SVGAGI. With 2 bases removed from V and 2 bases from J, the gap between germline ends came to 10 bases. This CDR3 has 14 amino acids. The CDR3 region has the DNA TGTGCCAGCAGTTACGACAGGTCCGCCTACGAGCAGTACTTC. Translation gives CASSYDRSAYEQYF.

The chain employs TRBV7-2 and TRBJ1-2; TRBD1 agrees at 8 bases. The junction had 9 bases not matched to a gene; V was cut back by 5 bases and J by 7 bases. Per the germline V gene, CDR1 is SGHTA and CDR2 is FQGNSA. The CDR3 extends over 14 amino acids. CDR3 nucleotide sequence: TGTGCCAGCAGCCCTGAGGACAGGGTCGGTGGCTACACCTTC. This sequence encodes CASSPEDRVGGYTF.

This clone appeared many times. This chain links TRBV28 with TRBJ2-7; 10 bases line up with TRBD2. CDR3 length: 16 residues. After removal of 5 bases from V and 1 base from J, the junction contained 8 bases not matched to a gene. Germline CDR1 and CDR2: MDHEN and SYDVKM. CDR3 residues: CASSPGTSDSSYEQYF. The DNA for the CDR3 is TGTGCCAGCAGTCCGGGGACTAGCGATTCTTCCTACGAGCAGTACTTC.

The rearrangement joins TRBV4-2 to TRBJ2-7; weak D call: TRBD1 (6 bases). Trimming pared 4 bases from V and 0 bases from J, leaving 16 bases between. The CDR3 totals 16 residues. Germline CDR1 reads LGHNA; CDR2 reads YNFKEQ. In DNA form, the CDR3 reads TGTGCCAGCAGCCTTAACGTAGGGGGTCTCTCCTACGAGCAGTACTTC. Translation gives CASSLNVGGLSYEQYF.

This sequence joins TRBV29-1 and TRBJ2-2; TRBD2 might be the D (7 bases). The CDR3 covers 14 residues. Trimming took 5 bases from V and 3 from J, leaving 13 bases between them. Germline loops: CDR1 SQVTM, CDR2 ANQGSEA. CDR3 DNA sequence: TGCAGCGTTCGCCAGGGGAGGGACACCGGGGAGCTGTTTTTT. It is translated as CSVRQGRDTGELFF.

The chain links TRBV15 to TRBJ2-2; 11 nucleotides match TRBD2. CDR1 and CDR2 (germline): LNHNV, YYDKDF (reference sequence). CDR3 size: 17 residues. V dropped 0 bases and J dropped 7; count of bases not matched to a gene: 7. The CDR3 nucleotides are TGTGCCACCAGCAGAGACCTAGCGGGGGGCCGGGGCGGGGAGCTGTTTTTT. As protein: CATSRDLAGGRGGELFF.

The chain links TRBV2 to TRBJ1-2; unclear D gene. Trimming pared 7 bases from V and 4 bases from J, leaving 7 bases between. The CDR3 runs to 11 residues. Germline CDR1 is SNHLY and CDR2 is FYNNEI. The CDR3, as DNA: TGTGCCAGCATTCCCCTCTATGGCTACACCTTC. It is translated as CASIPLYGYTF.

Notes on this clone: One junction end does not reproduce the germline sequence, and a read error may be involved. This chain links TRBV7-2 with TRBJ1-2; unclear D gene. The germline V gene encodes CDR1 SGHTA and CDR2 FQGNSA. The CDR3 consists of 13 residues. This CDR3 is CASSLMTNYGYTF. The DNA of the CDR3 is TGTGCCAGCAGCTTAATGACTAATTATGGCTACACCTTC.

This clone was picked up one time. The chain employs TRBV9 and TRBJ2-2, with D perhaps matching TRBD1 (6 bases). The ends were cut back, 4 bases at V and 1 base at J, with 8 bases in the middle. The germline V gene encodes CDR1 SGDLS and CDR2 YYNGEE. CDR3 length: 14 amino acids. The CDR3 spells CASSPRGNTGELFF. The CDR3 DNA sequence: TGTGCCAGCAGCCCCAGGGGGAACACCGGGGAGCTGTTTTTT. Filled out from reference TRBV9 and TRBJ2-2, the complete variable domain reads DSGVTQTPKHLITATGQRVTLRCSPRSGDLSVYWYQQSLDQGLQFLIQYYNGEERAKGNILERFSAQQFPDLHSELNLSSLELGDSALYFCASSPRGNTGELFFGEGSRLTVL.

The chain carries TRBV7-2 and TRBJ2-7; D gene uncertain. This CDR3 has 14 residues. V was trimmed by 5 bases and J by 2 bases, leaving 13 bases between them. Germline V gene sequence: CDR1 SGHTA, CDR2 FQGNSA. The CDR3 sequence: CASSVYRSTYEQYF. In nucleotides, the CDR3 is TGTGCCAGCAGCGTTTACCGGAGCACCTACGAGCAGTACTTC.